These 28 T cell receptor beta chains originate from one sample sequenced in a study of OX40 agonist ivuxolimab in advanced cancers. Libraries were prepared by immunoSEQ multiplex PCR; TCRdb keeps only in-frame clonotypes and omits some of them. The sample consists of roughly 20,000 clones, 65% to 75% of them appearing once. Sample: CD4+ or CD8+ T cells sorted from blood, taken in a trial of the OX40 agonist ivuxolimab. The receptor source for this set is an adult with an advanced solid tumor such as melanoma, head and neck, liver or kidney cancer.

The rearrangement uses TRBV7-6 and TRBJ2-7; D unclear. V was clipped by 1 base and J by 3 bases, with 7 bases between them. CDR3 length: 13 residues. Germline V gene data show CDR1 as SGHVS and CDR2 as FNYEAQ. The DNA for the CDR3 is TGTGCCAGCAGCTTAGATACCGGCTACGAGCAGTACTTC. Its translation: CASSLDTGYEQYF. Together with reference TRBV7-6 and TRBJ2-7, the CDR3 gives the full variable domain: GAGVSQSPRYKVTKRGQDVALRCDPISGHVSLYWYRQALGQGPEFLTYFNYEAQQDKSGLPNDRFSAERPEGSISTLTIQRTEQRDSAMYRCASSLDTGYEQYFGPGTRLTVT.

The chain uses TRBV15 and TRBJ1-2; tentative D call: TRBD1 (5 bases). Trimming removed 0 bases from V and 2 bases from J, with 10 bases in between. The CDR3 consists of 15 residues. CDR1 and CDR2 from the germline V gene are LNHNV and YYDKDF (reference sequence). The CDR3 DNA follows: TGTGCCACCAGCAGAGATCAGGGCTTGAACTATGGCTACACCTTC. Translated, it gives CATSRDQGLNYGYTF.

The chain is built from TRBV7-8 and TRBJ1-1; D possibly corresponds to TRBD1 (6 bases). Trimming stripped 1 base from V and 4 bases from J, with 19 bases between. Looked up from germline, CDR1 is SGHVS and CDR2 is FQNEAQ. The CDR3 runs 17 residues. The CDR3 protein is CASSLDPRQARSTEAFF. The CDR3 coding sequence is TGTGCCAGCAGCTTAGACCCCCGACAGGCACGATCCACTGAAGCTTTCTTT.

In this sample, this clone turned up a few times. The genes are TRBV11-2 and TRBJ2-3, with a possible D match to TRBD2 (6 bases). CDR1 SGHAT and CDR2 FQNNGV come from the germline V gene. This CDR3 is built from 15 residues. Trimming pared 2 bases from V and 1 base from J, leaving 10 bases between. The CDR3 bases are TGTGCCAGCAGCTTAAGTGGCGGGGGCACAGATACGCAGTATTTT. It yields the protein CASSLSGGGTDTQYF. The full variable domain, completed using reference TRBV11-2 and TRBJ2-3, is EAGVAQSPRYKIIEKRQSVAFWCNPISGHATLYWYQQILGQGPKLLIQFQNNGVVDDSQLPKDRFSAERLKGVDSTLKIQPAKLEDSAVYLCASSLSGGGTDTQYFGPGTRLTVL.

The rearrangement joins TRBV28 to TRBJ1-3; D ambiguous. Between the trimmed V and J ends, which lost 10 bases and 0 bases, there was a span of 10 bases. The germline gives CDR1 MDHEN, CDR2 SYDVKM. This CDR3 comprises 13 residues. CDR3 in DNA: TGTGCCATCTCGGAAGTCTCTGGAAACACCATATATTTT. It codes for CAISEVSGNTIYF.

The chain combines TRBV5-4 with TRBJ2-6; 9 bases align to TRBD1. The CDR3 is 18 amino acids. Per germline, CDR1 SGHNT and CDR2 YYREEE (reference sequence). V shed 4 bases, J shed 0 bases, and the junction held 8 bases outside the gene matches. DNA of the CDR3: TGTGCCAGCAGCATAGGACAGGGGTCATACTCTGGGGCCAACGTCCTGACTTTC. This sequence encodes CASSIGQGSYSGANVLTF.

The rearrangement links TRBV28 to TRBJ2-2; TRBD1 aligns across 9 bases. With 0 bases clipped from V and 5 bases from J, the junction kept 7 bases outside the gene matches. The CDR3 contains 17 residues. Germline CDR1 reads MDHEN; CDR2 reads SYDVKM. In nucleotides, the CDR3 is TGTGCCAGCAGTTTATGGGTAGGGACAGGGTCGACCGGGGAGCTGTTTTTT. As protein: CASSLWVGTGSTGELFF.

The chain uses TRBV7-8 and TRBJ2-7; possibly TRBD1 or TRBD2 for D (6 bases each). V lost 1 base, J lost 2 bases, and 12 bases lay in between. CDR1 is SGHVS, CDR2 FQNEAQ, per germline. The CDR3 is 15 residues long. CDR3 in DNA: TGTGCCAGCAGCTTAGGGGCGGGACAAACCTACGAGCAGTACTTC. The encoded protein is CASSLGAGQTYEQYF.

The rearrangement joins TRBV5-1 to TRBJ2-3; tentatively, D is TRBD2 (6 bases). Germline assignment: CDR1 SGHRS and CDR2 YFSETQ. Trimming took 2 bases from V and 4 from J, leaving 14 bases between them. This CDR3 comprises 15 residues. CDR3 sequence reads: CASSLEGAGPDTQYF. DNA of the CDR3: TGCGCCAGCAGCTTAGAGGGCGCGGGGCCAGATACGCAGTATTTT.

The rearrangement links TRBV4-1 to TRBJ2-1; D tentatively reads TRBD1 or TRBD2 (6 bases each). The CDR3 is 15 amino acids. Trimming took off 1 base at V and 4 bases at J, with 11 bases between the two ends. CDR1 is MGHRA, CDR2 YSYEKL, per germline. The DNA for the CDR3 is TGCGCCAGCAGCCAAGTGGGGGGCCATTACAATGAGCAGTTCTTC. Translation gives CASSQVGGHYNEQFF.

The chain has TRBV6-1 and TRBJ2-7; D ambiguous. The V gene's germline CDR1 is MNHNS and CDR2 SASEGT. Deletions cut 2 bases from V and 2 bases from J, with 7 bases between. The CDR3 is 13 residues long. The CDR3 is CASSESVTYEQYF. CDR3 DNA sequence: TGTGCCAGCAGTGAAAGTGTAACCTACGAGCAGTACTTC.

With regard to this clone: One end of the junction fails to match germline, which may point to a read error. The chain is built from TRBV11-2 and TRBJ2-2, with 8 bases lining up with TRBD2. The CDR3 is 14 amino acids. The germline gives CDR1 SGHAT, CDR2 FQNNGV. In nucleotides, the CDR3 is TGTGCCAGCAGCTTAGTCGGGGGGGCCGGAGAGCTGTTTTTT. Residues: CASSLVGGAGELFF.

V usage is TRBV13 and J usage is TRBJ2-1, with 9 positions matching TRBD1. The V and J ends lost 4 bases and 2 bases, in that order; junction bases with no gene match: 6. CDR3 length: 16 residues. Germline V gene data show CDR1 as PRHDT and CDR2 as FYEKMQ (reference sequence). The CDR3 reads CASSSTGGPAYNEQFF. The CDR3 coding sequence is TGTGCCAGCAGCTCGACAGGGGGACCCGCCTACAATGAGCAGTTCTTC.

The chain links TRBV4-2 to TRBJ2-2, with D possibly called TRBD1 or TRBD2 (5 bases each). The CDR3 contains 18 residues. V lost 2 bases, J lost 1 base, and 17 bases lay in between. Germline V gives CDR1 LGHNA, CDR2 YNFKEQ. The CDR3 here is CASSQSLERGVNTGELFF. As DNA, the CDR3 is TGTGCCAGCAGCCAATCCTTAGAGAGAGGGGTGAACACCGGGGAGCTGTTTTTT.

The rearrangement uses TRBV5-6 and TRBJ2-7; D gene ambiguous. V dropped 0 bases and J dropped 0 bases, with 7 bases sitting between them. The CDR3 is 14 residues long. Germline lookup yields CDR1 SGHDT and CDR2 YYEEEE. DNA for the CDR3: TGTGCCAGCAGCTTGGTGGGCAGCTCCTACGAGCAGTACTTC. It is translated as CASSLVGSSYEQYF. Complete variable domain (other parts from reference TRBV5-6 and TRBJ2-7): DAGVTQSPTHLIKTRGQQVTLRCSPKSGHDTVSWYQQALGQGPQFIFQYYEEEERQRGNFPDRFSGHQFPNYSSELNVNALLLGDSALYLCASSLVGSSYEQYFGPGTRLTVT.

With regard to this clone: This specimen includes other DNA sequences encoding the same CDR3. J is TRBJ1-2 and V is TRBV4-3; no clear D. V lost 0 bases, J lost 5 bases, and 7 bases lay in between. Germline CDR1 reads LGHNA; CDR2 reads YSLEER. This CDR3 spans 13 amino acids. The CDR3 is CASSQDERYGYTF. In nucleotides, the CDR3 is TGCGCCAGCAGCCAAGATGAGAGGTATGGCTACACCTTC.

The rearrangement joins TRBV7-2 to TRBJ2-7, with D perhaps TRBD2 (6 bases). Germline CDR1 is SGHTA and CDR2 is FQGNSA. The V end was cut by 5 bases, the J end by 5 bases, with 19 bases between. The CDR3 is made up of 15 amino acids. As DNA, the CDR3 is TGTGCCAGCAGCCCCGGGACTCTCTTCGGGGACGAGCAGTACTTC. Amino acids: CASSPGTLFGDEQYF. The full variable domain, in which reference TRBV7-2 and TRBJ2-7 provide the parts outside the CDR3, is GAGVSQSPSNKVTEKGKDVELRCDPISGHTALYWYRQSLGQGLEFLIYFQGNSAPDKSGLPSDRFSAERTGGSVSTLTIQRTQQEDSAVYLCASSPGTLFGDEQYFGPGTRLTVT.

This clone occurred a few times. The rearrangement uses TRBV30 and TRBJ2-1, with D perhaps matching TRBD2 (6 bases). CDR1 and CDR2 (germline): GTSNPN, SVGIG (reference sequence). With 5 bases removed from V and 4 bases from J, the gap between germline ends came to 21 bases. This CDR3 spans 16 amino acids. The DNA of the CDR3 is TGTGCCTGGTTTCCCCTCGTTCGGGAGCGGTACAATGAGCAGTTCTTC. It specifies CAWFPLVRERYNEQFF.

CDR3 loop: CASSLEAGTGVPDTQYF. The CDR3 DNA is TGTGCCAGCAGCTTAGAGGCCGGGACAGGGGTACCAGATACGCAGTATTTT. This chain uses TRBV7-9 with TRBJ2-3; TRBD1 agrees at 10 bases. The CDR3 spans 17 residues. Germline CDR1 is SEHNR and CDR2 is FQNEAQ (reference sequence). V shed 1 base, J shed 4 bases, and the junction held 8 bases outside the gene matches.

The chain has TRBV10-2 and TRBJ2-5; the match to TRBD1 covers 8 bases. The CDR3 has 14 residues. CDR1 and CDR2 from the germline V gene are WSHSY and SAAADI. Unmatched junction bases numbered 3, after V lost 2 bases and J lost 4 bases. DNA for the CDR3: TGCGCCAGCAGTGAGCACAGGGGGTCAGAGACCCAGTACTTC. Translation: CASSEHRGSETQYF.

The chain couples TRBV28 to TRBJ2-7; 7 bases map to TRBD1. From germline, CDR1 is MDHEN and CDR2 SYDVKM. This CDR3 comprises 15 residues. V gave up 5 bases and J gave up 0 bases; unmatched junction bases: 7. In nucleotides, the CDR3 is TGTGCCAGCAGTCCGATCCGGGACAGCTCCTACGAGCAGTACTTC. It encodes CASSPIRDSSYEQYF.

The CDR3 nucleotides read TGTGCCAGCAGCTTAGCGTACGGCCCGGGCTCCTACGAGCAGTACTTC. Its translation: CASSLAYGPGSYEQYF. The rearrangement uses TRBV7-2 and TRBJ2-7; no clear D. CDR1 is SGHTA and CDR2 is FQGNSA in the germline V gene. The germline V and J ends were trimmed by 0 bases and 0 bases, with 12 bases remaining between them. There are 16 residues in the CDR3.

The rearrangement links TRBV23-1 to TRBJ2-1; possible D gene TRBD2, 5 bases. TRBV23-1 is identified as an open reading frame with a role that is uncertain. The CDR3 consists of 19 residues. Trimming shortened V by 0 bases and J by 7 bases, and 25 bases separated the two germline ends. The CDR3 region is CASSQSWRKTSTSGNEQFF. The CDR3 nucleotides read TGCGCCAGCAGTCAATCGTGGCGGAAAACGTCTACCTCGGGGAATGAGCAGTTCTTC.

The J gene is TRBJ2-7, the V gene TRBV5-6; a possible D gene is TRBD1 (5 bases). The V end was cut by 3 bases, the J end by 3 bases, with 10 bases between. The V gene's germline CDR1 is SGHDT and CDR2 YYEEEE. This CDR3 region has 13 residues. The CDR3 DNA sequence: TGTGCCAGCAGCTCGTTGACAGTCTACGAGCAGTACTTC. Translated: CASSSLTVYEQYF.

The chain recombines TRBV6-5 with TRBJ1-2; D is uncertain. Trimming took 6 bases from V and 1 from J, leaving 15 bases between them. Per germline, CDR1 MNHEY and CDR2 SVGAGI. The CDR3 contains 15 residues. The CDR3 loop is CASRHRMRDNYGYTF. The CDR3 DNA reads TGTGCCAGCAGGCATCGGATGAGGGATAACTATGGCTACACCTTC.

This rearrangement joins TRBV19 to TRBJ1-1, with D tentatively TRBD1 (6 bases). From germline, CDR1 is LNHDA and CDR2 SQIVND (reference sequence). The V end was cut by 6 bases, the J end by 1 base, with 15 bases between. The CDR3 has 15 amino acids. In DNA form, the CDR3 reads TGTGCCAGTAGCCCCTACAGGGAGAGGAACACTGAAGCTTTCTTT. It is translated as CASSPYRERNTEAFF.

The V and J genes are TRBV10-2 and TRBJ2-2, with D possibly being TRBD1 (5 bases). Germline assignment: CDR1 WSHSY and CDR2 SAAADI. The length of the CDR3 is 13 residues. CDR3 amino acids: CAVQATNTGELFF. CDR3 sequence (DNA): TGCGCGGTACAGGCCACGAACACCGGGGAGCTGTTTTTT.

This clone was counted only a few times. This chain links TRBV28 with TRBJ1-2; D may be TRBD1 (5 bases). The germline gives CDR1 MDHEN, CDR2 SYDVKM. The CDR3 is 14 amino acids. V lost 4 bases, J lost 4 bases, and 13 bases lay in between. CDR3 coding DNA: TGTGCCAGCAGTTCTGACAGCGTCACCTATGGCTACACCTTC. Amino acid sequence: CASSSDSVTYGYTF.